Below are 5 T cell receptor beta chains sequenced from a single sample in a study of T cells expressing NK-cell markers. Using the 5' RACE reads, TCRdb records one entry per CDR3 protein without DNA. The table lists hundreds of thousands of distinct CDR3 sequences, with 4% to 6.5% in the top ten. Sequences were obtained from blood T cells: a sorted CD56 or NKG2C T cell subset, CD4+ or CD8+ T cells, or bulk PBMC T cells (not recorded which). The source of these receptors is a man aged 18-75 years in good health.

The chain has TRBV13 and TRBJ2-1; TCRdb indicates TRBD1, and absent DNA this call remains unverified. The length of the CDR3 is 15 residues. CDR1 is PRHDT and CDR2 is FYEKMQ in the germline V gene (reference sequence). The CDR3 spells CASSPRGTGRNEQFF.

J is TRBJ2-4 and V is TRBV7-2; TCRdb reports TRBD2, a call that lacks DNA to check it against. This CDR3 contains 11 residues. Germline V gene data show CDR1 as SGHTA and CDR2 as FQGNSA. The CDR3 reads CASSPGGIQYF.

This chain uses TRBV7-2 with TRBJ2-3; TCRdb returns TRBD2, unconfirmable since there is no DNA. The length of the CDR3 is 14 residues. CDR1 is SGHTA, CDR2 FQGNSA, per germline. CDR3 sequence reads: CASSFPRRSDTQYF.

The rearrangement joins TRBV28 to TRBJ2-3; the D call of TRBD1 rests on TCRdb alone, since no DNA is present to check it. The CDR3 totals 13 residues. CDR1 and CDR2 from the germline V gene are MDHEN and SYDVKM. CDR3 sequence reads: CASSEGFTDTQYF.

The genes are TRBV6-1 and TRBJ1-5; with no DNA, the TCRdb D assignment of TRBD1 cannot be verified. Germline V gene lookup returns CDR1 MNHNS and CDR2 SASEGT. The CDR3 length is 15 residues. Here the CDR3 reads CASSPGQGSHQPQHF.